A selection of T cell receptor beta chains follows, all from one sample in a study of cytomegalovirus exposure and HLA in healthy donors. TCRdb's copy holds only in-frame clones and misses some; the assay was immunoSEQ multiplex PCR. The top ten hold 2% to 3% of the sample, which has 110,000 or so clones, approximately 80% seen once. Sequencing used PBMCs. The source is a young woman in good health and CMV-seronegative. Both conserved end residues are part of each CDR3. A D gene is named only where the DNA matches it firmly. Not all rows give a size; the values are once, few, many and, for expanded clones, a class.

TRBV19,few,.,TRBJ1-5,CASSRAGSGANQPQHF,TGTGCCAGTAGTAGAGCTGGCAGTGGAGCAAATCAGCCCCAGCATTTT
TRBV28,few,.,TRBJ1-1,CASSFKGWLLNTEAFF,TGTGCCAGCAGTTTTAAGGGGTGGCTCCTGAACACTGAAGCTTTCTTT
TRBV19,.,TRBD1,TRBJ1-5,CASSLTGLSNQPQHF,TGTGCCAGTAGTCTGACAGGGCTTAGCAATCAGCCCCAGCATTTT
TRBV5-4,once,.,TRBJ2-7,CASSLDTGRILYEQYF,TGTGCCAGCAGCTTAGACACAGGGAGAATCCTCTACGAGCAGTACTTC
TRBV29-1,.,TRBD1,TRBJ1-1,CSVSRTGAVAEAFF,TGCAGCGTCTCGAGGACAGGGGCCGTTGCTGAAGCTTTCTTT
TRBV7-6,few,TRBD2,TRBJ2-1,CASSPGGAINEQFF,TGTGCCAGCAGCCCCGGGGGGGCCATCAATGAGCAGTTCTTC
TRBV10-2,.,.,TRBJ1-3,CASSESSTGNTIYF,TGCGCCAGCAGTGAGTCGTCGACAGGCAACACCATATATTTT
TRBV28,.,TRBD2,TRBJ2-1,CASSPGTSEYNEQFF,TGTGCCAGCAGCCCCGGGACTAGCGAATACAATGAGCAGTTCTTC
TRBV27,.,TRBD2,TRBJ2-1,CASSAQGLLYNEQFF,TGTGCCAGCAGTGCCCAGGGACTACTATACAATGAGCAGTTCTTC
TRBV27,few,.,TRBJ1-6,CASGILGHNSPLHF,TGTGCCAGCGGAATCTTGGGCCATAATTCACCCCTCCACTTT
TRBV18,.,.,TRBJ1-6,CASSPKAGNSPLHF,TGTGCCAGCTCACCTAAGGCGGGCAATTCACCCCTCCACTTT
TRBV7-8,.,TRBD2,TRBJ2-7,CASSLAQQLGRASSYEQYF,TGTGCCAGCAGCTTAGCGCAACAGTTGGGGAGGGCTTCGTCCTACGAGCAGTACTTC
TRBV29-1,few,.,TRBJ2-3,CSVENSVTSTDTQYF,TGCAGCGTTGAAAATAGCGTAACTAGCACAGATACGCAGTATTTT
TRBV6-8,.,TRBD1,TRBJ2-3,CARHLNRDRGQSDTQYF,TGTGCCCGCCACCTCAACCGGGACAGGGGTCAGAGCGATACGCAGTATTTT
TRBV2,.,TRBD2,TRBJ2-7,CASSESGSSYEQYF,TGTGCCAGCAGTGAAAGCGGGAGCTCCTACGAGCAGTACTTC
TRBV13,.,TRBD2,TRBJ2-1,CASSFRGGPYNEQFF,TGTGCCAGCAGCTTCCGGGGGGGGCCTTACAATGAGCAGTTCTTC
TRBV4-3,few,.,TRBJ1-1,CASSQEGGRDTEAFF,TGCGCCAGCAGCCAAGAGGGGGGAAGGGACACTGAAGCTTTCTTT
TRBV5-1,few,TRBD2,TRBJ2-5,CASSPTPGGGDQYF,TGCGCCAGCAGCCCCACACCCGGGGGAGGGGACCAGTACTTC
TRBV19,.,.,TRBJ2-2,CASSLPGTQNTGELFF,TGTGCCAGTAGTCTTCCCGGGACTCAGAACACCGGGGAGCTGTTTTTT
TRBV7-2,.,TRBD2,TRBJ2-3,CASTRTSGSADTQYF,TGTGCCAGCACCCGGACTAGCGGGAGTGCAGATACGCAGTATTTT
TRBV18,.,TRBD1,TRBJ1-1,CASSQQGARPLNTEAFF,TGTGCCAGCTCTCAACAGGGGGCTCGCCCATTGAACACTGAAGCTTTCTTT
TRBV28,.,.,TRBJ1-1,CASSLVQRTEAFF,TGTGCCAGCAGTTTGGTACAACGCACTGAAGCTTTCTTT
TRBV27,.,TRBD1,TRBJ2-3,CASSFRGQATRAGTDTQYF,TGTGCCAGCAGTTTTAGGGGACAGGCTACCCGGGCGGGCACAGATACGCAGTATTTT
TRBV28,.,TRBD2,TRBJ2-7,CASSLYRLAYDEQYF,TGTGCCAGCAGTTTATATAGACTAGCGTATGACGAGCAGTACTTC
TRBV10-1,.,TRBD1,TRBJ2-3,CASSDSQGADTQYF,TGCGCCAGCAGTGATTCCCAGGGGGCCGATACGCAGTATTTT
TRBV28,.,TRBD1,TRBJ2-5,CASRKGQAHQETQYF,TGTGCCAGCAGAAAGGGACAGGCCCACCAAGAGACCCAGTACTTC
TRBV28,.,TRBD1,TRBJ1-1,CASSWTGSNTEAFF,TGTGCCAGCAGTTGGACAGGGTCCAACACTGAAGCTTTCTTT
TRBV5-1,.,.,TRBJ2-1,CASSFLETYNEQFF,TGCGCCAGCAGCTTCTTGGAGACCTACAATGAGCAGTTCTTC
TRBV7-9,.,TRBD1,TRBJ2-1,CASSSTGKDPYNEQFF,TGTGCCAGCAGCTCGACAGGGAAGGACCCCTACAATGAGCAGTTCTTC
TRBV28,.,TRBD1,TRBJ1-5,CASSTRTGGDQPQHF,TGTGCCAGCAGTACCCGGACAGGGGGCGATCAGCCCCAGCATTTT
TRBV2,.,TRBD1,TRBJ1-2,CASSAHRDREAGYTF,TGTGCCAGCAGTGCACACCGGGACAGGGAGGCTGGCTACACCTTC
TRBV11-3,.,TRBD1,TRBJ1-1,CASSSVPTGGMNTEAFF,TGTGCCAGCAGCTCAGTCCCTACAGGGGGCATGAACACTGAAGCTTTCTTT
TRBV5-4,.,TRBD1,TRBJ2-1,CASSLPTGKNEQFF,TGTGCCAGCAGCTTACCGACAGGGAAGAATGAGCAGTTCTTC
TRBV5-1,once,TRBD1,TRBJ2-5,CASSLGGDRGSQETQYF,TGCGCCAGCAGCTTGGGGGGAGACAGGGGAAGTCAAGAGACCCAGTACTTC
TRBV6-1,.,.,TRBJ2-1,CASSGGSRYNEQFF,TGTGCCAGCAGTGGAGGGAGTCGATACAATGAGCAGTTCTTC
TRBV28,.,.,TRBJ2-2,CASSPTGISTGELFF,TGTGCCAGCAGCCCGACAGGAATAAGCACCGGGGAGCTGTTTTTT
TRBV1,.,.,TRBJ2-3,CTSSQDLAADTQYF,TGCACCAGCAGCCAAGATCTAGCGGCAGATACGCAGTATTTT
TRBV7-8,.,.,TRBJ1-1,CASSVAGNTEAFF,TGTGCCAGCAGCGTTGCAGGGAACACTGAAGCTTTCTTT
TRBV4-1,.,.,TRBJ1-5,CASSQTVNQPQHF,TGCGCCAGCAGCCAGACAGTAAATCAGCCCCAGCATTTT
TRBV7-6,few,TRBD2,TRBJ2-3,CASSLVLGGTDTQYF,TGTGCCAGCAGCTTAGTCCTGGGGGGGACAGATACGCAGTATTTT
TRBV25-1,once,.,TRBJ1-5,CASSEPELNQPQHF,TGTGCCAGCAGTGAACCCGAACTCAATCAGCCCCAGCATTTT
TRBV28,.,.,TRBJ1-3,CASSLLGLGSGNTIYF,TGTGCCAGCAGTTTATTGGGCTTGGGCTCTGGAAACACCATATATTTT
TRBV19,.,TRBD2,TRBJ2-5,CASSVREGSQETQYF,TGTGCCAGTAGTGTCCGGGAGGGCAGCCAAGAGACCCAGTACTTC